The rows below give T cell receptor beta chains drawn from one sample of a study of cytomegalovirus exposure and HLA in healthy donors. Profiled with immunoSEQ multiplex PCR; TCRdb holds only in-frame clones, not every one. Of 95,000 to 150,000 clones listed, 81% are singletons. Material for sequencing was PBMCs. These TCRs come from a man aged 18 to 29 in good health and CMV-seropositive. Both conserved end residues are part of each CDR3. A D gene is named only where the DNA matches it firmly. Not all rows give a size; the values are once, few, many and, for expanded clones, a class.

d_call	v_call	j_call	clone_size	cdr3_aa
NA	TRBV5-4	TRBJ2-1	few	CASSSSQGYNEQFF
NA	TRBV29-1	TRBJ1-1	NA	CSVNREEGVGGPAFF
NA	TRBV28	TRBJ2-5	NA	CASSLSAGRETQYF
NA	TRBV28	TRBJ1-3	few	CASSIQVPGNTIYF
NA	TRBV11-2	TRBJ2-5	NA	CASTFNRGQETQYF
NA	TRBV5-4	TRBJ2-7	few	CASSLRGYEQYF
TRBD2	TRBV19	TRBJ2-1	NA	CASSVGLASSYNEQFF
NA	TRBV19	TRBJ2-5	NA	CASSSQGLSTAEETQYF
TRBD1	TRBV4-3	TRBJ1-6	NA	CASSHAPPGQGSNSPLHF
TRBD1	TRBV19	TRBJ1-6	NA	CASRATGQGYSPLHF
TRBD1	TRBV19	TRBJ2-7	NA	CASTPGGWGEQYF
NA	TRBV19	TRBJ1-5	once	CASSTNRGIYSNQPQHF
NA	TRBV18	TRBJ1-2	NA	CASSPGANYGYTF
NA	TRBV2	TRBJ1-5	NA	CASRARGGIVSNQPQHF
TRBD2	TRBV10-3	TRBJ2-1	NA	CATGAGSGYEQFF
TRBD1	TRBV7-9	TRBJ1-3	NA	CASDRDSGNTIYF